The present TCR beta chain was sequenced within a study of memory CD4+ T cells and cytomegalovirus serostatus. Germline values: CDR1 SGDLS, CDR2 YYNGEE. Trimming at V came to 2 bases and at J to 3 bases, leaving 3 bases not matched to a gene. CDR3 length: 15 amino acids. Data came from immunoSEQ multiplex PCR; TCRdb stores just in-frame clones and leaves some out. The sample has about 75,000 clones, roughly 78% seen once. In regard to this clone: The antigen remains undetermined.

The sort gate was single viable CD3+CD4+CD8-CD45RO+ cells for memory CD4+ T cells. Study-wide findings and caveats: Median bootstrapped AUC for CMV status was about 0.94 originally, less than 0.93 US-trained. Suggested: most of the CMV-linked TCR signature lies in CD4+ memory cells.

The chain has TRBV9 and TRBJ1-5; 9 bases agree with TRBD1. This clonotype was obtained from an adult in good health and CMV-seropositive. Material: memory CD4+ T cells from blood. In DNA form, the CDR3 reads TGTGCCAGCAGCGTCGGGACAGGGAACAATCAGCCCCAGCATTTT. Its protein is CASSVGTGNNQPQHF.